What follows describes a single T cell receptor (beta chain). Its matching antigen is unknown. Other DNA sequences within the sample encode an identical CDR3. Produced via immunoSEQ multiplex PCR; TCRdb's table is partial and in-frame only. The sample has about 2,500,000 clones, approximately 92% seen once. This entry belongs to a study of shared clonotypes between healthy human individuals. Study-wide context: Those who served as donors were a couple of women and a few men between the ages of 18 and 49. Notes on the study in general: Clonotype sharing among donors was expected to depend on sequencing depth. Clonotypes shared by all four sorted-subset donors had higher generation probabilities than non-shared clonotypes.

V was shortened by 5 bases and J by 0 bases, with 10 bases between the two germline ends. The CDR3 totals 15 residues. CDR1 is SEHNR, CDR2 FQNEAQ, per germline (reference sequence). The J gene is TRBJ1-4, the V gene TRBV7-9; possibly TRBD1 for D (5 bases). The receptor was derived from a young man in good health. The sequenced sample consisted of naive CD4+ T cells sorted from blood. The subset here: CD45RA+ positively selected. CDR3 coding DNA: TGTGCCAGCAGCCTGGGACGGGCAACTAATGAAAAACTGTTTTTT. Translation gives CASSLGRATNEKLFF. The variable domain in full, completed from reference TRBV7-9 and TRBJ1-4, reads DTGVSQNPRHKITKRGQNVTFRCDPISEHNRLYWYRQTLGQGPEFLTYFQNEAQLEKSRLLSDRFSAERPKGSFSTLEIQRTEQGDSAMYLCASSLGRATNEKLFFGSGTQLSVL.